These 19 T cell receptor beta chains were all obtained from the same sample, sequenced in a study of blood T cell repertoires in COVID-19. The protocol was immunoSEQ multiplex PCR, while the TCRdb copy is restricted to in-frame clones and leaves out a portion. The sample shows about 240,000 clones, approximately 90% of them seen only once. The sequencing sample was made of PBMCs or T cells enriched from blood (not recorded which). These receptors all come from a woman in her twenties or thirties who had recovered from COVID-19.

The chain uses TRBV6-5 and TRBJ2-7, with 7 bases that match TRBD2. J was trimmed by 2 bases and V by 10 bases; bases with no gene match: 5. Germline lookup yields CDR1 MNHEY and CDR2 SVGAGI. This CDR3 is 12 amino acids long. The CDR3 region has the DNA TGTGCCACCGGGAGGCTAGCCTACGAGCAGTACTTC. This encodes CATGRLAYEQYF.

In this sample, this clone turned up once. This chain connects TRBV9 to TRBJ1-2, with D possibly matching TRBD1 (5 bases). The CDR3 has 15 amino acids. The V end was cut by 1 base, the J end by 2 bases, with 12 bases between. The germline gives CDR1 SGDLS, CDR2 YYNGEE. The CDR3 loop is CASSVLGVSNYGYTF. The DNA for the CDR3 is TGTGCCAGCAGCGTATTAGGGGTATCAAACTATGGCTACACCTTC.

This chain connects TRBV2 to TRBJ2-2; 10 nucleotides agree with TRBD2. Germline CDR1 SNHLY, CDR2 FYNNEI. CDR3 size: 14 residues. V gave up 11 bases and J gave up 7 bases; unmatched junction bases: 10. The CDR3 loop is CACENVAGGGELFF. Here the CDR3 DNA reads TGTGCCTGCGAAAACGTAGCGGGAGGCGGGGAGCTGTTTTTT.

This clone appeared a single time. The chain recombines TRBV15 with TRBJ1-3, with D possibly TRBD1 on 5 matching bases. Per germline, CDR1 LNHNV and CDR2 YYDKDF (reference sequence). The CDR3 spans 16 residues. Trimming stripped 2 bases from V and 4 bases from J, with 15 bases between. The CDR3 sequence is CATSRPPWTRGNTIYF. The CDR3 DNA follows: TGTGCCACCAGCAGACCCCCGTGGACAAGAGGAAACACCATATATTTT.

This chain joins TRBV27 and TRBJ1-6; D gene unclear. CDR3 length: 16 amino acids. V dropped 5 bases and J dropped 2 bases, with 13 bases sitting between them. Germline CDR1 MNHEY, CDR2 SMNVEV (reference sequence). CDR3 in DNA: TGTGCCAGCAGTCGTCAAACAGTTACCTATAATTCACCCCTCCACTTT. Protein product: CASSRQTVTYNSPLHF.

The chain employs TRBV28 and TRBJ2-1, with D unclear. The CDR3 is 11 amino acids. From germline, CDR1 is MDHEN and CDR2 SYDVKM. V lost 3 bases and J 5 bases, leaving 2 bases between the germline ends. CDR3 sequence reads: CASSFDNEQFF. The CDR3 nucleotides read TGTGCCAGCAGTTTCGACAATGAGCAGTTCTTC. The full variable domain, in which reference TRBV28 and TRBJ2-1 provide the parts outside the CDR3, is DVKVTQSSRYLVKRTGEKVFLECVQDMDHENMFWYRQDPGLGLRLIYFSYDVKMKEKGDIPEGYSVSREKKERFSLILESASTNQTSMYLCASSFDNEQFFGPGTRLTVL.

The V call is TRBV6-5, the J call TRBJ1-4, with 10 bases identical to TRBD1. V shed 6 bases and J 6 bases; nucleotides not matched to a gene: 7. Germline assignment: CDR1 MNHEY and CDR2 SVGAGI. This CDR3 has 15 residues. CDR3 sequence: CASRPKDRGYEKLFF. For the CDR3, the DNA is TGTGCCAGCAGACCAAAGGACAGGGGGTATGAAAAACTGTTTTTT.

This clone has only a few counts. The V gene is TRBV6-2 or TRBV6-3, the J gene TRBJ2-7; D is undetermined. The length of the CDR3 is 14 residues. Germline V gene sequence: CDR1 MNHEY, CDR2 SVGEGT. Trimming removed 0 bases from V and 2 bases from J, with 8 bases in between. The CDR3 region has the DNA TGTGCCAGCAGTTACTCGCCAGGTACCTACGAGCAGTACTTC. Protein sequence: CASSYSPGTYEQYF.

This clone was counted a single time. This sequence joins TRBV29-1 and TRBJ2-1, with 12 nucleotides matching TRBD2. This CDR3 has 13 residues. The V gene's germline CDR1 is SQVTM and CDR2 ANQGSEA. V shed 7 bases, J shed 9 bases, and the junction held 7 bases outside the gene matches. The CDR3, as DNA: TGCAGCGCAAGACTAGCGGGAGCAAGTGAGCAGTTCTTC. It specifies CSARLAGASEQFF.

The rearrangement joins TRBV4-1 to TRBJ2-1, with 7 bases that match TRBD2. V shed 0 bases, J shed 12 bases, and the junction held 14 bases outside the gene matches. The CDR3 length is 16 residues. Germline V gene lookup returns CDR1 MGHRA and CDR2 YSYEKL. Here the CDR3 reads CASSQDYAAGAVSQFF. CDR3 sequence (DNA): TGCGCCAGCAGCCAAGATTACGCGGCGGGAGCAGTGTCGCAGTTCTTC.

This sequence joins TRBV30 and TRBJ1-1; D unresolved. The germline CDR1 and CDR2 sequences are GTSNPN and SVGIG (reference sequence). This CDR3 has 13 residues. V was trimmed by 5 bases and J by 5 bases, leaving 15 bases between them. CDR3 region: CAWAGPPRTEAFF. The DNA of the CDR3 is TGTGCCTGGGCTGGTCCCCCGAGGACTGAAGCTTTCTTT. Complete variable domain (other parts from reference TRBV30 and TRBJ1-1): SQTIHQWPATLVQPVGSPLSLECTVEGTSNPNLYWYRQAAGRGLQLLFYSVGIGQISSEVPQNLSASRPQDRQFILSSKKLLLSDSGFYLCAWAGPPRTEAFFGQGTRLTVV.

This clone was detected once. This chain joins TRBV6-5 and TRBJ1-1; TRBD1 matches at 7 bases. CDR3 length equals 13 residues. CDR1 and CDR2 (germline): MNHEY, SVGAGI. Trimming cost V 6 bases and J 9 bases; bases outside gene matches: 10. CDR3 DNA: TGTGCCAGCAGCCCCGACAGGGCAAGTCAAGCTTTCTTT. The encoded protein is CASSPDRASQAFF.

The chain recombines TRBV7-2 with TRBJ2-3, with D possibly being TRBD2 (6 bases). Germline CDR1 reads SGHTA; CDR2 reads FQGNSA. CDR3 size: 13 residues. V was cut by 7 bases and J by 10 bases, with 18 bases left in between. In DNA, the CDR3 is TGTGCCAGCACCCCGGGACTCCAAACCCCGCAGTATTTT. Translation: CASTPGLQTPQYF.

This chain uses TRBV5-6 with TRBJ2-7, with D possibly being TRBD1 (6 bases). Germline lookup yields CDR1 SGHDT and CDR2 YYEEEE. The CDR3 contains 16 residues. The V end lost 4 bases, the J end lost 1 base, and 18 bases lay between the germline ends. DNA for the CDR3: TGTGCCAGCAGCCCTCAGGGGTGGGATTATTCCTACGAGCAGTACTTC. Protein: CASSPQGWDYSYEQYF. Combining the CDR3 with reference TRBV5-6 and TRBJ2-7 gives the whole variable domain DAGVTQSPTHLIKTRGQQVTLRCSPKSGHDTVSWYQQALGQGPQFIFQYYEEEERQRGNFPDRFSGHQFPNYSSELNVNALLLGDSALYLCASSPQGWDYSYEQYFGPGTRLTVT.

This clone is a singleton in its sample. This chain uses TRBV7-3 with TRBJ2-7, with D maybe TRBD1 (5 bases). This CDR3 is built from 13 residues. V lost 5 bases and J lost 6, with 14 bases in between. Per germline, CDR1 SGHTA and CDR2 FQGTGA. CDR3 sequence reads: CASSQGVVGEQYF. CDR3 DNA: TGTGCCAGCAGCCAAGGGGTAGTGGGCGAGCAGTACTTC.

This clone was seen a single time. V usage is TRBV9 and J usage is TRBJ2-1; D is possibly TRBD2 (6 bases). This CDR3 region has 13 residues. The germline gives CDR1 SGDLS, CDR2 YYNGEE. The ends were cut back, 4 bases at V and 7 bases at J, with 12 bases in the middle. CDR3 region: CASSPAGTNEQFF. The CDR3 DNA sequence: TGTGCCAGCAGCCCGGCGGGAACGAATGAGCAGTTCTTC. The complete variable domain, with remaining parts taken from reference TRBV9 and TRBJ2-1, reads DSGVTQTPKHLITATGQRVTLRCSPRSGDLSVYWYQQSLDQGLQFLIQYYNGEERAKGNILERFSAQQFPDLHSELNLSSLELGDSALYFCASSPAGTNEQFFGPGTRLTVL.

The chain joins TRBV5-1 to TRBJ1-1; D is perhaps TRBD1 (6 bases). CDR1 and CDR2 from the germline V gene are SGHRS and YFSETQ. This CDR3 spans 18 amino acids. The V end lost 0 bases, the J end lost 1 base, and 19 bases lay between the germline ends. The CDR3 loop reads CASSLGAPGAAPNTEAFF. CDR3 in DNA: TGCGCCAGCAGCTTGGGGGCCCCAGGGGCCGCCCCGAACACTGAAGCTTTCTTT.

V and J are TRBV3-1 (or the pseudogene TRBV3-2) and TRBJ1-1, with a tentative D call TRBD1 (6 bases). The germline V gene has CDR1 LGHDT and CDR2 YNNKEL (reference sequence). This CDR3 is built from 14 residues. Trimming stripped 4 bases from V and 1 base from J, with 10 bases between. This chain's CDR3 is CASSPGTTNTEAFF. The CDR3 DNA follows: TGTGCCAGCAGCCCAGGGACAACGAACACTGAAGCTTTCTTT.

This chain connects TRBV6-4 to TRBJ2-7, with D maybe TRBD1 (6 bases). The CDR3 totals 16 residues. Trimming pared 0 bases from V and 1 base from J, leaving 13 bases between. Per germline, CDR1 MRHNA and CDR2 SNTAGT. The CDR3 DNA reads as TGTGCCAGCAGTGACTCAACAGGGAATCAATCCTACGAGCAGTACTTC. Translating gives CASSDSTGNQSYEQYF.